A single sample gave rise to the 9 T cell receptor beta chains below, sequenced in a study of blood T cell repertoires in COVID-19. Data came from immunoSEQ multiplex PCR; TCRdb stores just in-frame clones and leaves some out. The sample lists approximately 110,000 clones; 85% to 90% were seen once. Sequencing was done on a sample of peripheral blood. The receptors were sampled from a woman of 80 years or more with acute or convalescent COVID-19.

The rearrangement uses TRBV27 and TRBJ1-6, with unresolved D. Germline loops: CDR1 MNHEY, CDR2 SMNVEV (reference sequence). This CDR3 region has 13 residues. V was shortened by 5 bases and J by 5 bases, with 7 bases between the two germline ends. CDR3 protein: CASSLAHNSPLHF. DNA for the CDR3: TGTGCCAGCAGTCTAGCCCATAATTCACCCCTCCACTTT.

The rearrangement links TRBV6-5 to TRBJ2-2; no definite D call. Germline assignment: CDR1 MNHEY and CDR2 SVGAGI. V was cut by 6 bases and J by 7 bases, with 6 bases left in between. The CDR3 totals 11 residues. This CDR3 is CASSSRGELFF. DNA for the CDR3: TGTGCCAGCAGCTCTCGCGGGGAGCTGTTTTTT.

The gene calls are TRBV5-1 and TRBJ2-7; 8 bases line up with TRBD2. The trim removed 1 base at V and 6 bases at J, leaving 3 bases unmatched. The CDR3 sequence is 13 residues long. Per the germline V gene, CDR1 is SGHRS and CDR2 is YFSETQ. The CDR3 nucleotides read TGCGCCAGCAGCTTGATAAGCGGGAGCGAGCAGTACTTC. This codes for CASSLISGSEQYF.

V and J are TRBV19 and TRBJ1-5; D perhaps matches TRBD1 (6 bases). CDR3 length: 15 amino acids. V was pared by 5 bases and J by 6 bases, with 17 bases between. Germline CDR1 reads LNHDA; CDR2 reads SQIVND (reference sequence). CDR3 coding DNA: TGTGCCAGTAGTTCGAACAGGGAGGGTCCTCAGCCCCAGCATTTT. Protein product: CASSSNREGPQPQHF.

The chain carries TRBV7-9 and TRBJ1-2, with D hard to call. The germline V and J ends were trimmed by 0 bases and 6 bases, with 8 bases remaining between them. Germline lookup yields CDR1 SEHNR and CDR2 FQNEAQ (reference sequence). This CDR3 is built from 13 residues. CDR3 region: CASSLAGSHGYTF. In DNA form, the CDR3 reads TGTGCCAGCAGCTTAGCAGGGAGCCATGGCTACACCTTC.

This chain uses TRBV5-1 with TRBJ1-1; D is possibly TRBD1 (6 bases). Germline values: CDR1 SGHRS, CDR2 YFSETQ. Trimming removed 4 bases from V and 5 bases from J, with 21 bases in between. The CDR3 covers 16 residues. The CDR3 loop reads CASSRGSGTRDTEAFF. For the CDR3, the DNA is TGCGCCAGCAGCAGGGGGTCCGGGACAAGGGATACTGAAGCTTTCTTT.

This sequence joins TRBV5-1 and TRBJ2-7; 10 bases map to TRBD1. The CDR3 totals 14 residues. V was clipped by 2 bases and J by 3 bases; unmatched bases: 2. Germline lookup yields CDR1 SGHRS and CDR2 YFSETQ. The CDR3: CASSLGTGVYEQYF. The CDR3, as DNA: TGCGCCAGCAGCTTAGGGACAGGGGTCTACGAGCAGTACTTC.

This rearrangement joins TRBV6-5 to TRBJ2-3; a weak D match, TRBD1 (6 bases). The germline V gene encodes CDR1 MNHEY and CDR2 SVGAGI. Trimming shortened V by 6 bases and J by 2 bases, and 15 bases separated the two germline ends. This CDR3 is built from 15 residues. The CDR3 loop is CASRYGTKDTDTQYF. CDR3 DNA sequence: TGTGCCAGCAGATACGGGACAAAAGACACAGATACGCAGTATTTT.

The V call is TRBV10-1, the J call TRBJ2-2, with 8 positions matching TRBD2. CDR1 WNHNN and CDR2 SYGVQD come from the germline V gene (reference sequence). Unmatched junction bases numbered 5, after V lost 2 bases and J lost 6 bases. CDR3 length equals 15 residues. DNA of the CDR3: TGCGCCAGCAGTGAGCGCCGGGGGGGATCCGGGGAGCTGTTTTTT. The encoded protein is CASSERRGGSGELFF.